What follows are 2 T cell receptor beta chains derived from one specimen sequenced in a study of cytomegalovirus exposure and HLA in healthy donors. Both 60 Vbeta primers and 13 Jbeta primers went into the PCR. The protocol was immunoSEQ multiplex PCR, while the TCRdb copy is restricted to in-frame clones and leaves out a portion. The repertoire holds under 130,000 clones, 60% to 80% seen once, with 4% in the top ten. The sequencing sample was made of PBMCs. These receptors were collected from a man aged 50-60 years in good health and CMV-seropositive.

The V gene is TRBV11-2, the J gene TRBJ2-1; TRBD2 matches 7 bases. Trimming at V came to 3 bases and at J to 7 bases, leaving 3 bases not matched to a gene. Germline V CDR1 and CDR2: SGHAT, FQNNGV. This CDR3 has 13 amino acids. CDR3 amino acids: CASSFGAGNEQFF. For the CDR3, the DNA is TGTGCCAGCAGCTTCGGAGCGGGAAATGAGCAGTTCTTC.

The CDR3: CASSFQGGGNQPQHF. The CDR3 bases are TGTGCCAGCAGCTTCCAGGGGGGTGGCAATCAGCCCCAGCATTTT. V usage is TRBV7-2 and J usage is TRBJ1-5, with TRBD1 matching over 7 bases. Germline loops: CDR1 SGHTA, CDR2 FQGNSA. V lost 3 bases, J lost 2 bases, and 4 bases stayed unmatched. The CDR3 loop spans 15 amino acids.